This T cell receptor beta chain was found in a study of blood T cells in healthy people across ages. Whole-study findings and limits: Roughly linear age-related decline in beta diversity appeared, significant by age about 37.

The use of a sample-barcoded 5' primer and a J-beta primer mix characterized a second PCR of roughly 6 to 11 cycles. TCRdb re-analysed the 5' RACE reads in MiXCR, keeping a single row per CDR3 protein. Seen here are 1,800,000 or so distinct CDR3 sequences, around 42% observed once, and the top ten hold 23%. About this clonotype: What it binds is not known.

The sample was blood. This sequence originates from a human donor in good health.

CDR3 in amino acids: CASSSLRNNYEQYF. Here the CDR3 DNA reads TGTGCCAGCAGCTCACTCAGGAATAACTACGAGCAGTACTTC. The chain recombines TRBV13 with TRBJ2-7; D unclear. Between the trimmed V and J ends, which lost 4 bases and 3 bases, there was a span of 13 bases. CDR3 length equals 14 residues. CDR1 and CDR2 from the germline V gene are PRHDT and FYEKMQ (reference sequence).